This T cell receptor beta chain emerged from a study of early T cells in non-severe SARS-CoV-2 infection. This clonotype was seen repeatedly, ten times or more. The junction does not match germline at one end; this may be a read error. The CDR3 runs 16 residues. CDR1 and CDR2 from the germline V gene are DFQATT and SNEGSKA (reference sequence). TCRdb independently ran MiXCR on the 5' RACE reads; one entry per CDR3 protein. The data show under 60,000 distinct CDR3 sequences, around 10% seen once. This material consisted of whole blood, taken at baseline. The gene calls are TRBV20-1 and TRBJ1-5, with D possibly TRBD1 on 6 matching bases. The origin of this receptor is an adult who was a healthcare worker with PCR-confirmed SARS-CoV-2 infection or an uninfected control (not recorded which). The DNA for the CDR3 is TGCAGTGCTAGAGCCTCCCTGGGGGGCAGCCGGGAGCCTCAGCATTTT. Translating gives CSARASLGGSREPQHF.